This TCR beta chain is from a study of graft-versus-host responses after intestinal transplantation. Study background: Among the recipients, transplants were multivisceral, liver-intestinal, or isolated intestinal. After anti-thymocyte globulin induction, recipients took tacrolimus and steroids for three to four years.

Study outcomes and limitations: Allografts from individuals with graft-donor T cell macrochimerism displayed high graft-versus-host to host-versus-graft clonal ratios. Detection of GvH clones occurred in recipient marrow, and some had their first appearance in ileum or blood.

Data came from immunoSEQ multiplex PCR; TCRdb stores just in-frame clones and leaves some out. Of about 92,000 clones in the sample, 83% were seen once. Germline assignment: CDR1 SGHAT and CDR2 FQDESV (reference sequence). This CDR3 comprises 17 residues. The V end lost 4 bases, the J end lost 4 bases, and 17 bases lay between the germline ends. Notes on this clone: The antigen is not known.

This receptor was obtained from a human donor who received an intestinal transplant. The J gene is TRBJ2-6, the V gene TRBV11-1; the D gene is possibly TRBD1 (6 bases). This material consisted of unstimulated CD8+ T cells sorted from spleen or lymph node cells, taken before intestinal transplant. The CDR3 nucleotides read TGTGCCAGCAGCTCCCCCTTTACAGGGACCGGGGCCAACGTCCTGACTTTC. Translation: CASSSPFTGTGANVLTF.